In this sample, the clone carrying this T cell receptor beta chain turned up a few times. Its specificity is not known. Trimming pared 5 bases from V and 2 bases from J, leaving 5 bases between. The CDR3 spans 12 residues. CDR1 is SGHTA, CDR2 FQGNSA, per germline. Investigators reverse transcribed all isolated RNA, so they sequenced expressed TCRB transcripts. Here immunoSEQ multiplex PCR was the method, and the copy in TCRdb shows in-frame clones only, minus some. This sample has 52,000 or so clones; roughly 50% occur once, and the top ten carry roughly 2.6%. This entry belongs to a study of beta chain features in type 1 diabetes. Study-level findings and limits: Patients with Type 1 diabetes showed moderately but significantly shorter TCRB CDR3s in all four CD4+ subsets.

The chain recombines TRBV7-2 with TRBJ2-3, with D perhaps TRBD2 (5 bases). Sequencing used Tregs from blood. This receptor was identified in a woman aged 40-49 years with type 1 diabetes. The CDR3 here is CASSRDTDTQYF. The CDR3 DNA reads TGTGCCAGCAGCCGGGACACAGATACGCAGTATTTT.